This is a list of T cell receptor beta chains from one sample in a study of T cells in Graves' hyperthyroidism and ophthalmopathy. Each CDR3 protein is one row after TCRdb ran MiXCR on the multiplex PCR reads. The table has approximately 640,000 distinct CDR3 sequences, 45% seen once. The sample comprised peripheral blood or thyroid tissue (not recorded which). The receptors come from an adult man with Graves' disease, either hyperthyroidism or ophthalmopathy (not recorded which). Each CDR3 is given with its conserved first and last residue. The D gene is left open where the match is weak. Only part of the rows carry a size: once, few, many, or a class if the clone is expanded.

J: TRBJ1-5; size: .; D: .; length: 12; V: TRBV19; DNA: TGTGCCAGCCAGAATAGCAATCAGCCCCAGCATTTT; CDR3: CASQNSNQPQHF
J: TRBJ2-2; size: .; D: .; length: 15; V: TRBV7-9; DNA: TGTGCCAGCACCCCCCGTGGGTACGACACCGGGGAGCTGTTTTTT; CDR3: CASTPRGYDTGELFF
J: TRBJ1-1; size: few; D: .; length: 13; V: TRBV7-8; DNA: TGTGCCAGCAGCCCTCCCATACAGGGTAAGGCTTTCTTT; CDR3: CASSPPIQGKAFF
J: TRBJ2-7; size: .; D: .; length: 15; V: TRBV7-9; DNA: TGTGCCAGCAGCCGAGAAGGCGGCCACGCCTACGATCAGTACTTC; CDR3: CASSREGGHAYDQYF
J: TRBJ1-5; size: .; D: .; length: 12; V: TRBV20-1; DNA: TGCAGTGCTACCCCAGGCGACCAGCCCCAGCATTTT; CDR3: CSATPGDQPQHF
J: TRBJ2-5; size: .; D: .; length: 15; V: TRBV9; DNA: TGTGCCAGCAGCCAAGTGGCTGAGGGGACGGGGACCCAGTACTTC; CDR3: CASSQVAEGTGTQYF
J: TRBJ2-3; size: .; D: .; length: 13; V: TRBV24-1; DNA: TGTGCCACCAGTGACCTCCTCGGGGATACGCAGTATTTT; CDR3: CATSDLLGDTQYF
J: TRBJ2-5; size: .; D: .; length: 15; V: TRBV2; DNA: TGTGCCAGCAGTTACTCTCCGGGACACCAAGAGACCCAGTACTTC; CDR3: CASSYSPGHQETQYF
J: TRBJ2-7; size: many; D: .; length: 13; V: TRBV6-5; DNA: TGTGCCAGCAGTTACTCGATAGGGGGCGAGCAGTACTTC; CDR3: CASSYSIGGEQYF
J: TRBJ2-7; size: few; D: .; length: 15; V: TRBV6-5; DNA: TGTGCCAGCAGCCAAACAGACAGTTACTCCTACGAGCAGTACTTC; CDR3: CASSQTDSYSYEQYF
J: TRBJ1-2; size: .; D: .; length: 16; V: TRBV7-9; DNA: TGTGCCAGCAGCTTAGGGCAGGGACCTAATGTGGTTGGCTACACCTTC; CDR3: CASSLGQGPNVVGYTF
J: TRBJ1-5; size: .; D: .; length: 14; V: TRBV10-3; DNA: TGTGCCATCAGAGAAACAGGCGACAATCAGCCCCAGCATTTT; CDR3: CAIRETGDNQPQHF
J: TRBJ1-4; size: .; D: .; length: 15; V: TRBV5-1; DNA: TGCGCCAGCAGCCTGCCGGGATCGGGTGGTGAAAAACTGTTTTTT; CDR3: CASSLPGSGGEKLFF
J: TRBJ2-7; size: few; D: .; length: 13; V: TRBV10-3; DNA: TGTGCCAGCAGGCGGGACACACTCTACGAGCAGTACTTC; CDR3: CASRRDTLYEQYF
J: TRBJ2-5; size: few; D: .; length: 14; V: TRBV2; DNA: TGTGCCAGCAGTTACGGGGGATTGGAAGAGACCCAGTACTTC; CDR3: CASSYGGLEETQYF
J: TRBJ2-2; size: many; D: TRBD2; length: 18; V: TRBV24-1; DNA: TGTGCCACCAGTGATCTAGGACTAGCGGGATCGAACACCGGGGAGCTGTTTTTT; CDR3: CATSDLGLAGSNTGELFF
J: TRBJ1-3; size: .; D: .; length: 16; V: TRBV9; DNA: TGTGCCAGCAGCCCCAGGGGCGGGGGGTCTGGAAACACCATATATTTT; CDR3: CASSPRGGGSGNTIYF